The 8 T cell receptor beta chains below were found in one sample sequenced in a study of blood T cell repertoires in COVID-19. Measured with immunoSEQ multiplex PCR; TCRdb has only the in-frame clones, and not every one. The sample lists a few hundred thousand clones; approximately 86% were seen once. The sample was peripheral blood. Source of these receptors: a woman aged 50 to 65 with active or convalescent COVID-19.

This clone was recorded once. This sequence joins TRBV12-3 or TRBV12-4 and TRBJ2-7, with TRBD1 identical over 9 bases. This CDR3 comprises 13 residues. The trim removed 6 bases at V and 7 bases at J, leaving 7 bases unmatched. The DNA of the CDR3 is TGTGCCAGCAGCCGGGACAGGGAGAGGGAGCAGTACTTC. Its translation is CASSRDREREQYF.

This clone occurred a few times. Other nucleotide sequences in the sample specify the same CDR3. The CDR3 DNA reads TGCAGTGCTTCGGGAGGCCACGAGCAGTACTTC. Its protein product is CSASGGHEQYF. V gene TRBV20-1 combines with J gene TRBJ2-7, with 7 nucleotides matching TRBD2. This CDR3 is 11 amino acids long. Germline trimming cut 5 bases from V and 5 bases from J; bases unmatched to any gene: 3. CDR1 and CDR2 from the germline V gene are DFQATT and SNEGSKA (reference sequence).

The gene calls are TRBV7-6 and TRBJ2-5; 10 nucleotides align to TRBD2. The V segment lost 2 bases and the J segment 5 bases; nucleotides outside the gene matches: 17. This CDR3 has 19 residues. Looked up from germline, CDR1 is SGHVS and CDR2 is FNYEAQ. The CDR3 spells CASSLRRLAGDASWETQYF. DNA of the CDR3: TGTGCCAGCAGCTTAAGGCGGCTAGCGGGAGACGCCTCGTGGGAGACCCAGTACTTC.

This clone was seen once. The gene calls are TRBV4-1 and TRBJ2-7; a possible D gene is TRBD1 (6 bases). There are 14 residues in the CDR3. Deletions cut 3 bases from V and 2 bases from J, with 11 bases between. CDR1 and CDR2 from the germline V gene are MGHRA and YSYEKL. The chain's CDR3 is CASSQTGYAYEQYF. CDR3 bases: TGCGCCAGCAGCCAGACAGGTTACGCCTACGAGCAGTACTTC.

The CDR3 loop reads CASSPRVTRSAFF. The CDR3 DNA follows: TGTGCCAGCAGCCCTCGGGTAACTCGGTCAGCTTTCTTT. The chain couples TRBV9 to TRBJ1-1, with D uncertain. Germline V gene data show CDR1 as SGDLS and CDR2 as YYNGEE. CDR3 size: 13 residues. Trimming removed 4 bases from V and 10 bases from J, with 17 bases in between.

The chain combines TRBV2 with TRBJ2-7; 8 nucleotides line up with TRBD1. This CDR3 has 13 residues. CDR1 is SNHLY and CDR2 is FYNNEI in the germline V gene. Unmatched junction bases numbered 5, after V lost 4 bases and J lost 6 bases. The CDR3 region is CASSGTGGREQYF. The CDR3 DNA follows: TGTGCCAGCAGTGGAACAGGGGGTCGCGAGCAGTACTTC.

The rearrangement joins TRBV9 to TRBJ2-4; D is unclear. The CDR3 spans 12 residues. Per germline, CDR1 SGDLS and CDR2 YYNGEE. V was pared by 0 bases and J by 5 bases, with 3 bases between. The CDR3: CASSVGENIQYF. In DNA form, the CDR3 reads TGTGCCAGCAGCGTAGGAGAAAACATTCAGTACTTC. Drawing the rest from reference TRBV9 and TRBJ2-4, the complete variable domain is DSGVTQTPKHLITATGQRVTLRCSPRSGDLSVYWYQQSLDQGLQFLIQYYNGEERAKGNILERFSAQQFPDLHSELNLSSLELGDSALYFCASSVGENIQYFGAGTRLSVL.

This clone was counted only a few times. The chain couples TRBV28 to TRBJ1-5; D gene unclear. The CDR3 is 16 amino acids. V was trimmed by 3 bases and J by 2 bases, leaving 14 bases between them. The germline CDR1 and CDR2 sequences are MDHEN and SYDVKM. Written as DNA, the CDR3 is TGTGCCAGCAGTTTGTCTGACACCCAAGGCAATCAGCCCCAGCATTTT. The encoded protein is CASSLSDTQGNQPQHF.